This entry is about one TCR beta chain. The antigen remains undetermined. This sample stems from a study of CD8+ T cells in alopecia areata. Study information: Twice a day, 5 to 10 mg of oral tofacitinib was administered to treated patients.

Study results and caveats: Scalp lesions, especially in alopecia totalis/universalis, had higher clonality than normal scalp.

Following extraction, RNA underwent reverse transcription to cDNA, which served as the sequencing template. The assay was immunoSEQ multiplex PCR, and TCRdb's table has in-frame clones only and misses some. The sample contains roughly 120,000 clones, roughly two fifths of which appear only once. The sequence was collected from a human donor with alopecia areata. Sequences were obtained from CD4+ T cells sorted from blood.

The DNA for the CDR3 is TGCAGCGCAGGTCGACAGGGGGTAGGGGAGACCCAGTACTTC. Encoded protein: CSAGRQGVGETQYF. The chain is built from TRBV29-1 and TRBJ2-5; 9 bases map to TRBD1. With V trimmed by 7 bases and J by 5 bases, 11 bases remained unmatched. The germline V gene encodes CDR1 SQVTM and CDR2 ANQGSEA. This CDR3 comprises 14 residues.